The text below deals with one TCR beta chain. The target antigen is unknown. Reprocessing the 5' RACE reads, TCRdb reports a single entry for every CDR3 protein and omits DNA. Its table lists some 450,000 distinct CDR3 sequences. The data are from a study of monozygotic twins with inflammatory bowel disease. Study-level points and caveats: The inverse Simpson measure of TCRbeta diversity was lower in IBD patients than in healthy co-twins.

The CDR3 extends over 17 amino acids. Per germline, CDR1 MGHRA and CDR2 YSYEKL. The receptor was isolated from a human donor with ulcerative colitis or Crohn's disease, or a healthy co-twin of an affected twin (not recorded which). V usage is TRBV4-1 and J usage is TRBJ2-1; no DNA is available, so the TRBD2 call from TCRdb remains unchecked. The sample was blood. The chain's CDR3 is CASSQGLARTIYNEQFF.